This TCR beta chain is drawn from a study of blood T cell repertoires in COVID-19. Study summary: Samples representing acute and convalescent COVID-19 were sourced from the United States, Italy and Spain. PBMCs, B-cell-depleted T cells, or T cells provided the cDNA or gDNA that made up the material.

In the original analysis: Cell counts per sample came from amplifying reference gene primers. Repertoires were generated with immunoSEQ multiplex PCR, while TCRdb's copy carries only in-frame clones and drops some. V and J calls and clone size are given by that table; D and trimming were obtained from the DNA. The data hold 23,000 or so clones, with 75% to 95% observed a single time. The CDR3 has 16 amino acids. The V and J ends lost 2 bases and 3 bases respectively, with 15 bases between them. Germline-derived CDR1 and CDR2 are SGHNT and YENEEA. The chain is built from TRBV11-3 and TRBJ2-3, with a tentative D call TRBD1 (6 bases). The TCR originated in a human donor in a cohort sampled during active COVID-19. The sample consisted of peripheral blood. The CDR3 region has the DNA TGTGCCAGCAGCTTAATCATGACAGGTGTAACAGATACGCAGTATTTT. Encoded protein: CASSLIMTGVTDTQYF.